This is a list of T cell receptor beta chains from one sample in a study of beta chain features in type 1 diabetes. Clones were read by immunoSEQ multiplex PCR, and TCRdb kept only the in-frame ones, dropping some. The sample includes 25,000 or so clones, 55% to 75% of them seen just once. Material for sequencing was Tregs from blood. The receptor set was obtained from a woman between 40 and 50 years old in good health. The CDR3 runs from the conserved cysteine through the conserved F or W.

j_gene,len,v_gene,CDR3aa
TRBJ1-6,14,TRBV7-2,CASSSGTYNSPLHF
TRBJ1-3,14,TRBV11-2,CASSATGGGNTIYF
TRBJ1-4,16,TRBV19,CASSRWARRGNEKLFF
TRBJ2-5,14,TRBV7-2,CASSYQEGAQTQYF
TRBJ2-1,15,TRBV5-1,CASSLLGHRTNEQFF
TRBJ2-3,14,TRBV10-3,CATSGGALTDTQYF
TRBJ2-7,14,TRBV5-5,CASSLDQGTYEQYF
TRBJ2-5,14,TRBV10-3,CAISETERQETQYF
TRBJ1-2,12,TRBV6-1,CASMRHSYGYTF
TRBJ2-6,15,TRBV5-8,CASTLTGNGANVLTF
TRBJ2-5,13,TRBV6-1,CASSTGLWETQYF
TRBJ2-1,11,TRBV5-4,CASSVGGEQFF
TRBJ2-4,16,TRBV5-1,CASSLAAGLAKNIQYF
TRBJ2-5,15,TRBV5-1,CASSLVAGSGETQYF
TRBJ2-1,16,TRBV7-9,CASSLYGGVSYNEQFF
TRBJ2-1,15,TRBV2,CASRPSGGVRNEQFF
TRBJ1-1,14,TRBV10-3,CAISEMAGGTEAFF
TRBJ2-4,18,TRBV7-2,CASSAKTDRRPSKNIQYF
TRBJ1-1,15,TRBV5-1,CASSRDRGMNTEAFF
TRBJ2-6,19,TRBV7-9,CASRYPGSKGVSGANVLTF